What follows are 17 T cell receptor beta chains derived from one specimen sequenced in a study of stem cell transplantation in POMP-related autoinflammatory disease. TCRdb's copy holds only in-frame clones and misses some; the assay was immunoSEQ multiplex PCR. Of about 9,900 clones in the sample, 70% to 80% were seen once. Material: CD4+ T cells from PBMCs, obtained after stem cell transplantation. The receptors shown here come from a human patient with POMP-related autoinflammation and immune dysregulation (PRAID). Some T cells here may be from the graft donor.

V and J are TRBV30 and TRBJ1-5; 8 bases are a match to TRBD1. The J segment lost 0 bases and the V segment lost 5 bases, leaving 9 bases of the junction unmatched. This CDR3 is 16 amino acids long. Per germline, CDR1 GTSNPN and CDR2 SVGIG (reference sequence). The CDR3 is CAWATQGASSNQPQHF. The CDR3 nucleotides are TGTGCCTGGGCGACCCAGGGGGCGTCTAGCAATCAGCCCCAGCATTTT.

V gene TRBV19 combines with J gene TRBJ2-7; 8 bases are shared with TRBD1. Germline-derived CDR1 and CDR2 are LNHDA and SQIVND (reference sequence). V gave up 5 bases and J gave up 7 bases; unmatched junction bases: 19. The CDR3 loop spans 17 amino acids. The CDR3: CASSAHFLGQGLREQYF. The CDR3 region has the DNA TGTGCCAGTAGTGCCCACTTTCTAGGACAGGGCTTGAGGGAGCAGTACTTC.

V and J are TRBV25-1 and TRBJ2-1; 8 positions agree with TRBD2. Trimming took 7 bases from V and 4 from J; bases not matched to a gene: 6. Germline V lookup: CDR1 MGHDK, CDR2 SYGVNS. The CDR3 is 14 residues long. This CDR3 is CASIRSGNYNEQFF. The DNA of the CDR3 is TGTGCCAGCATCCGTAGCGGGAATTACAATGAGCAGTTCTTC. Full variable domain (rest looked up from reference TRBV25-1 and TRBJ2-1): EADIYQTPRYLVIGTGKKITLECSQTMGHDKMYWYQQDPGMELHLIHYSYGVNSTEKGDLSSESTVSRIRTEHFPLTLESARPSHTSQYLCASIRSGNYNEQFFGPGTRLTVL.

Here the CDR3 DNA reads TGTGCCAGCAGTGAAGGCTCCTACCGGGATCAGCCCCAGCATTTT. This codes for CASSEGSYRDQPQHF. This rearrangement joins TRBV6-1 to TRBJ1-5; D is uncertain. The germline CDR1 and CDR2 sequences are MNHNS and SASEGT. The V end was cut by 1 base, the J end by 5 bases, with 12 bases between. The CDR3 runs to 15 residues.

V is TRBV21-1 and J is TRBJ2-1; whether TRBD1, the table's D call, matches the DNA was not checked. TRBV21-1 is an annotated pseudogene. The CDR3 length is 14 residues. CDR3 DNA: TGTGCCAGCAGCAAAATGGGGACAGACAATGAGCAGTTCTTC. Its protein is CASSKMGTDNEQFF.

This chain uses TRBV30 with TRBJ2-3, with TRBD2 as a possible D gene (5 bases). CDR3 length: 13 amino acids. Germline V gene data show CDR1 as GTSNPN and CDR2 as SVGIG (reference sequence). The V gene lost 4 bases and the J gene lost 2 bases, with 10 bases spanning the gap. The CDR3 loop is CAWKMDFTDTQYF. The CDR3, as DNA: TGTGCCTGGAAGATGGACTTCACAGATACGCAGTATTTT.

The chain carries TRBV11-2 and TRBJ1-1; perhaps TRBD1 as D (5 bases). Trimming took off 4 bases at V and 0 bases at J, with 9 bases between the two ends. CDR1 SGHAT and CDR2 FQNNGV come from the germline V gene. The CDR3 is 14 residues long. CDR3 region: CASSSGLMNTEAFF. CDR3 coding DNA: TGTGCCAGCAGCTCGGGACTCATGAACACTGAAGCTTTCTTT.

The gene calls are TRBV7-9 and TRBJ2-3; 13 bases agree with TRBD2. The V segment lost 4 bases and the J segment 4 bases; nucleotides outside the gene matches: 14. Per germline, CDR1 SEHNR and CDR2 FQNEAQ (reference sequence). The CDR3 runs 19 residues. CDR3 amino acids: CASSSGWFTSGRVADTQYF. CDR3 coding DNA: TGTGCCAGCAGCTCAGGATGGTTCACTAGCGGGAGGGTCGCAGATACGCAGTATTTT.

This chain uses TRBV24-1 with TRBJ2-3; no firm D call. CDR3 size: 11 residues. CDR1 KGHDR and CDR2 SFDVKD come from the germline V gene. Trimming stripped 5 bases from V and 6 bases from J, with 5 bases between. Written as DNA, the CDR3 is TGTGCCACCAGTGCAGCGGATACGCAGTATTTT. It yields the protein CATSAADTQYF.

The rearrangement joins TRBV11-2 to TRBJ2-7; TRBD2 might be the D (5 bases). In germline, CDR1 is SGHAT, CDR2 FQNNGV. CDR3 length: 13 amino acids. Trimming removed 5 bases at V and 6 bases at J, with 14 bases between. CDR3 nucleotide sequence: TGTGCCAGCAGCCCTGTGCGGGTACGCGAGCAGTACTTC. Its protein is CASSPVRVREQYF. Based on the CDR3 plus reference TRBV11-2 and TRBJ2-7, the full variable domain is EAGVAQSPRYKIIEKRQSVAFWCNPISGHATLYWYQQILGQGPKLLIQFQNNGVVDDSQLPKDRFSAERLKGVDSTLKIQPAKLEDSAVYLCASSPVRVREQYFGPGTRLTVT.

V gene TRBV7-9 combines with J gene TRBJ2-2, with 13 bases lining up with TRBD2. Looked up from germline, CDR1 is SEHNR and CDR2 is FQNEAQ (reference sequence). This CDR3 has 17 residues. Trimming removed 5 bases from V and 5 bases from J; junction bases left unmatched: 8. CDR3 coding DNA: TGTGCCAGCAGCCTGGGACTAGCGGGACTCATGACCGGGGAGCTGTTTTTT. This gives the protein CASSLGLAGLMTGELFF.

V and J are TRBV19 and TRBJ2-7; D is possibly TRBD1 or TRBD2 (5 bases each). V was pared by 2 bases and J by 2 bases, with 16 bases between. Germline lookup yields CDR1 LNHDA and CDR2 SQIVND (reference sequence). This CDR3 is 16 amino acids long. The CDR3 DNA follows: TGTGCCAGTAGTATATCGGGATCTGGGGCGCCCTACGAGCAGTACTTC. It is translated as CASSISGSGAPYEQYF.

The V call is TRBV30, the J call TRBJ2-3; 8 bases agree with TRBD2. The V and J ends lost 0 bases and 4 bases, in that order; junction bases with no gene match: 9. This CDR3 region has 16 residues. Germline CDR1 and CDR2: GTSNPN and SVGIG (reference sequence). In DNA form, the CDR3 reads TGTGCCTGGAGTGTAGGGACTAGTGAGGTTGCAGATACGCAGTATTTT. Protein product: CAWSVGTSEVADTQYF.

The chain combines TRBV5-1 with TRBJ2-1, with TRBD2 matching 14 bases. Germline assignment: CDR1 SGHRS and CDR2 YFSETQ. The CDR3 is 16 amino acids. Germline trimming cut 5 bases from V and 8 bases from J; bases unmatched to any gene: 9. The CDR3 region has the DNA TGCGCCAGCAGGTCCGGGACTAGCGGGAGACTTGATGAGCAGTTCTTC. It is translated as CASRSGTSGRLDEQFF.

The chain has TRBV3-1 (or the pseudogene TRBV3-2) and TRBJ2-4; 10 nucleotides match TRBD2. Germline CDR1 LGHDT, CDR2 YNNKEL (reference sequence). The ends lost 1 base at V and 3 bases at J; junction bases unmatched: 9. The CDR3 runs 18 residues. CDR3 coding DNA: TGTGCCAGCAGCCAAGCCCCTAGCGGGAGTTGGGACAAAAACATTCAGTACTTC. Its translation is CASSQAPSGSWDKNIQYF.

J is TRBJ1-1 and V is TRBV20-1; D remains ambiguous. Germline-derived CDR1 and CDR2 are DFQATT and SNEGSKA (reference sequence). The CDR3 contains 12 residues. Trimming left V 3 bases short and J 2 bases short, with 7 bases between. This CDR3 is CSASDANTEAFF. CDR3 sequence (DNA): TGCAGTGCTAGTGACGCAAACACTGAAGCTTTCTTT.

The rearrangement links TRBV6-5 to TRBJ1-5; 11 bases map to TRBD1. The ends lost 8 bases at V and 4 bases at J; junction bases unmatched: 7. Germline V gene data show CDR1 as MNHEY and CDR2 as SVGAGI. The CDR3 spans 15 residues. CDR3: CASCIGTGGNQPQHF. CDR3 in DNA: TGTGCCAGCTGCATCGGGACAGGGGGGAATCAGCCCCAGCATTTT.